The 26 T cell receptor beta chains below come from one sample, sequenced in a study of cytomegalovirus exposure and HLA in healthy donors. PCR was performed using 60 Vbeta and 13 Jbeta primers. Clones were sequenced by immunoSEQ multiplex PCR, and TCRdb holds only the in-frame ones, with some missing. There are 70,000 or so clones in the sample; around 91% occur only once, and roughly 12% lies in the top ten. The sequencing sample was made of PBMCs. Receptor source: a woman under 40 in good health and CMV-seropositive.

This clone was picked up one time. The rearrangement links TRBV27 to TRBJ2-1; 9 nucleotides align to TRBD2. This CDR3 is 14 amino acids long. Germline trimming cut 10 bases from V and 0 bases from J; bases unmatched to any gene: 4. CDR1 is MNHEY and CDR2 is SMNVEV in the germline V gene (reference sequence). The DNA for the CDR3 is TGTGCCACTTCAGCGGGAGGCTCCTACAATGAGCAGTTCTTC. As protein: CATSAGGSYNEQFF.

This sequence joins TRBV18 and TRBJ2-2; the D gene is possibly TRBD1 (6 bases). The length of the CDR3 is 15 residues. V gave up 1 base and J gave up 1 base, with 7 bases separating them. The germline gives CDR1 KGHSH, CDR2 LQKENI. CDR3 sequence reads: CASSPRTVNTGELFF. The CDR3 DNA reads TGTGCCAGCTCACCACGGACAGTGAACACCGGGGAGCTGTTTTTT.

About this clone itself: The junction does not match germline at one end; this may be a read error. V and J are TRBV6-5 and TRBJ2-1, with 8 nucleotides matching TRBD2. The germline V gene has CDR1 MNHEY and CDR2 SVGAGI. This CDR3 has 16 residues. The DNA of the CDR3 is TGTGCCAGCAGTTTAGCGGGACTCACCTCCTACAATGAGCACTTCTTC. Translation gives CASSLAGLTSYNEHFF.

The chain is built from TRBV29-1 and TRBJ2-1, with 11 nucleotides matching TRBD2. After removal of 6 bases from V and 2 bases from J, the junction contained 9 bases not matched to a gene. The CDR3 runs to 16 residues. From germline, CDR1 is SQVTM and CDR2 ANQGSEA. The CDR3 sequence is CSVGQKLAGAYNEQFF. The CDR3 DNA reads as TGCAGCGTGGGACAGAAACTAGCGGGGGCCTACAATGAGCAGTTCTTC.

V usage is TRBV19 and J usage is TRBJ2-1; TRBD2 aligns across 12 bases. Germline V CDR1 and CDR2: LNHDA, SQIVND (reference sequence). The junction had 6 bases not matched to a gene; V was cut back by 4 bases and J by 5 bases. The CDR3 spans 16 residues. CDR3 sequence (DNA): TGTGCCAGTAGTACAGGGCTAGCGGGAGGGAACAATGAGCAGTTCTTC. This gives the protein CASSTGLAGGNNEQFF.

The chain links TRBV18 to TRBJ1-1, with 8 bases fitting TRBD1. The CDR3 consists of 14 residues. Looked up from germline, CDR1 is KGHSH and CDR2 is LQKENI. Trimming at V came to 6 bases and at J to 5 bases, leaving 8 bases not matched to a gene. DNA for the CDR3: TGTGCCAGCTCCCTTGGGACAGGTAGTACTGAAGCTTTCTTT. Its protein is CASSLGTGSTEAFF.

The V gene is TRBV2, the J gene TRBJ2-2; 8 bases are shared with TRBD1. The germline gives CDR1 SNHLY, CDR2 FYNNEI. The CDR3 totals 15 residues. V gave up 8 bases and J gave up 4 bases; unmatched junction bases: 9. Written as DNA, the CDR3 is TGTGCCAGCGGACTCCGGGACAGGCCCACCGGGGAGCTGTTTTTT. Translated: CASGLRDRPTGELFF. The full variable domain, its missing parts supplied by reference TRBV2 and TRBJ2-2, is EPEVTQTPSHQVTQMGQEVILRCVPISNHLYFYWYRQILGQKVEFLVSFYNNEISEKSEIFDDQFSVERPDGSNFTLKIRSTKLEDSAMYFCASGLRDRPTGELFFGEGSRLTVL.

The rearrangement links TRBV6-5 to TRBJ2-7; 11 nucleotides match TRBD2. Germline lookup yields CDR1 MNHEY and CDR2 SVGAGI. The CDR3 length is 15 residues. V lost 6 bases to trimming and J lost 5 bases; unmatched junction nucleotides: 9. The CDR3 nucleotides read TGTGCCAGCAGGCTTACTAGCGGGAGTCCCCACGAGCAGTACTTC. As protein: CASRLTSGSPHEQYF.

The V and J genes are TRBV9 and TRBJ2-3, with TRBD2 identical over 7 bases. The CDR3 loop spans 15 amino acids. Germline V gene sequence: CDR1 SGDLS, CDR2 YYNGEE. The ends lost 4 bases at V and 2 bases at J; junction bases unmatched: 7. The CDR3 nucleotides are TGTGCCAGCAGCACCTCAGCGGGGTCCACAGATACGCAGTATTTT. It translates to CASSTSAGSTDTQYF.

The chain uses TRBV30 and TRBJ1-5, with D hard to call. The CDR3 has 14 residues. The germline gives CDR1 GTSNPN, CDR2 SVGIG (reference sequence). V lost 0 bases, J lost 7 bases, and 13 bases lay in between. The CDR3 reads CAWSVRQVRQPQHF. The CDR3, as DNA: TGTGCCTGGAGTGTTCGTCAGGTGAGACAGCCCCAGCATTTT.

CDR3 residues: CASSLTMNTEAFF. As DNA, the CDR3 is TGTGCCAGCAGCCTAACCATGAACACTGAAGCTTTCTTT. The chain couples TRBV7-8 to TRBJ1-1; D is unresolved. CDR1 is SGHVS and CDR2 is FQNEAQ in the germline V gene. Trimming pared 5 bases from V and 0 bases from J, leaving 7 bases between. The CDR3 has 13 amino acids.

A single count supports this clone. The chain recombines TRBV7-9 with TRBJ2-3; 8 bases match TRBD1. Germline V lookup: CDR1 SEHNR, CDR2 FQNEAQ (reference sequence). The CDR3 has 14 residues. J was trimmed by 5 bases and V by 6 bases; bases with no gene match: 7. Here the CDR3 reads CASRQGAWGDTQYF. The CDR3 nucleotides are TGTGCCAGCAGGCAGGGGGCATGGGGAGATACGCAGTATTTT.

The V gene is TRBV19, the J gene TRBJ2-6; 7 nucleotides align to TRBD2. CDR3 length: 14 residues. The V gene's germline CDR1 is LNHDA and CDR2 SQIVND (reference sequence). Unmatched junction bases numbered 3, after V lost 10 bases and J lost 0 bases. CDR3 sequence (DNA): TGTGCCACCTGGGGGGGCTCTGGGGCCAACGTCCTGACTTTC. It encodes CATWGGSGANVLTF.

This chain joins TRBV5-1 and TRBJ2-7, with 7 nucleotides matching TRBD1. CDR3 length: 13 amino acids. The germline V gene encodes CDR1 SGHRS and CDR2 YFSETQ. V lost 4 bases to trimming and J lost 7 bases; unmatched junction nucleotides: 8. This CDR3 is CASSETGRREQYF. CDR3 DNA: TGCGCCAGCAGCGAGACAGGGCGAAGGGAGCAGTACTTC.

V and J are TRBV2 and TRBJ1-5, with 7 bases that match TRBD1. Germline CDR1 SNHLY, CDR2 FYNNEI. This CDR3 comprises 14 residues. V trimming: 7 bases; J trimming: 7 bases; junction bases outside the gene matches: 10. The CDR3 loop reads CASKDRVRWQPQHF. CDR3 nucleotides: TGTGCCAGCAAAGACAGGGTTAGATGGCAGCCCCAGCATTTT.

The chain carries TRBV30 and TRBJ1-1; D not resolved. The CDR3 contains 14 residues. Germline CDR1 is GTSNPN and CDR2 is SVGIG (reference sequence). V dropped 3 bases and J dropped 4 bases, with 15 bases sitting between them. CDR3 sequence (DNA): TGTGCCTGGAGGTGGAATGGAGTGGGCACTGAAGCTTTCTTT. Protein: CAWRWNGVGTEAFF.

The V call is TRBV7-2, the J call TRBJ1-2, with 7 positions matching TRBD1. Germline V CDR1 and CDR2: SGHTA, FQGNSA. V lost 3 bases, J lost 4 bases, and 8 bases stayed unmatched. The CDR3 length is 15 residues. CDR3 region: CASSFPGQRTYGYTF. CDR3 coding DNA: TGTGCCAGCAGCTTCCCGGGACAGCGAACCTATGGCTACACCTTC.

The genes are TRBV5-1 and TRBJ2-1; the match to TRBD2 covers 11 bases. The CDR3 runs to 13 residues. Germline V CDR1 and CDR2: SGHRS, YFSETQ. The V gene end was trimmed by 7 bases and the J gene end by 7 bases; junction bases not matched to a gene: 4. The CDR3 DNA is TGCGCCAGCGGGACTAGCGGTTCGAATGAGCAGTTCTTC. Translation: CASGTSGSNEQFF. The complete variable domain, with remaining parts taken from reference TRBV5-1 and TRBJ2-1, reads KAGVTQTPRYLIKTRGQQVTLSCSPISGHRSVSWYQQTPGQGLQFLFEYFSETQRNKGNFPGRFSGRQFSNSRSEMNVSTLELGDSALYLCASGTSGSNEQFFGPGTRLTVL.

The chain recombines TRBV18 with TRBJ2-5; 12 bases line up with TRBD2. V shed 3 bases and J 4 bases; nucleotides not matched to a gene: 12. CDR1 and CDR2 (germline): KGHSH, LQKENI. This CDR3 comprises 18 residues. The CDR3 DNA is TGTGCCAGCTCACCCCCCAGGTCTAGCGGGAGGGCCGGAGAGACCCAGTACTTC. It translates to CASSPPRSSGRAGETQYF.

The chain is built from TRBV6-1 and TRBJ1-1, with D uncertain. The CDR3 has 16 amino acids. Germline CDR1 and CDR2: MNHNS and SASEGT. Trimming pared 2 bases from V and 0 bases from J, leaving 13 bases between. DNA of the CDR3: TGTGCCAGCAGTGAAAGGGCGGACTTTCTGAACACTGAAGCTTTCTTT. Protein: CASSERADFLNTEAFF.

The chain uses TRBV7-9 and TRBJ2-3, with D uncertain. CDR1 SEHNR and CDR2 FQNEAQ come from the germline V gene (reference sequence). CDR3 size: 15 residues. Trimming stripped 5 bases from V and 8 bases from J, with 20 bases between. The CDR3 DNA is TGTGCCAGCAGCCACCTACCCGGAGTTGTCGGTACGCAGTATTTT. This gives the protein CASSHLPGVVGTQYF.

V is TRBV28 and J is TRBJ2-1; a weak D match, TRBD1 (5 bases). The V end was cut by 7 bases, the J end by 7 bases, with 17 bases between. The CDR3 contains 14 residues. Germline lookup yields CDR1 MDHEN and CDR2 SYDVKM. CDR3 residues: CASMRWQGRNEQFF. The CDR3 DNA reads TGTGCCAGCATGCGCTGGCAGGGTCGAAATGAGCAGTTCTTC.

V and J are TRBV25-1 and TRBJ2-5; no clear D gene. CDR1 is MGHDK, CDR2 SYGVNS, per germline. Trimming took off 2 bases at V and 4 bases at J, with 5 bases between the two ends. The CDR3 is 12 residues long. The CDR3: CASSELRETQYF. CDR3 nucleotide sequence: TGTGCCAGCAGTGAACTAAGAGAGACCCAGTACTTC.

The V and J genes are TRBV4-1 and TRBJ2-3, with 12 bases matching TRBD2. The CDR3 runs to 18 residues. V lost 4 bases and J lost 0; bases outside the gene matches: 8. Germline V CDR1 and CDR2: MGHRA, YSYEKL. For the CDR3, the DNA is TGCGCCAGCAGCCCAGGACTAGCGGGACTGACTAGCACAGATACGCAGTATTTT. Protein product: CASSPGLAGLTSTDTQYF.

This clone was seen once. The J gene is TRBJ2-5, the V gene TRBV9, with 8 bases identical to TRBD2. Germline V lookup: CDR1 SGDLS, CDR2 YYNGEE. V lost 0 bases, J lost 4 bases, and 8 bases stayed unmatched. This CDR3 spans 16 amino acids. The CDR3 loop is CASSVASRLAGETQYF. The CDR3 DNA follows: TGTGCCAGCAGCGTAGCATCACGGCTAGCGGGAGAGACCCAGTACTTC.

The chain is built from TRBV30 and TRBJ1-1, with TRBD1 identical over 7 bases. The germline CDR1 and CDR2 sequences are GTSNPN and SVGIG (reference sequence). Trimming took 2 bases from V and 3 from J; bases not matched to a gene: 3. The CDR3 covers 13 residues. The CDR3 here is CAWSQGTDTEAFF. The CDR3 DNA follows: TGTGCCTGGAGTCAAGGGACAGACACTGAAGCTTTCTTT.